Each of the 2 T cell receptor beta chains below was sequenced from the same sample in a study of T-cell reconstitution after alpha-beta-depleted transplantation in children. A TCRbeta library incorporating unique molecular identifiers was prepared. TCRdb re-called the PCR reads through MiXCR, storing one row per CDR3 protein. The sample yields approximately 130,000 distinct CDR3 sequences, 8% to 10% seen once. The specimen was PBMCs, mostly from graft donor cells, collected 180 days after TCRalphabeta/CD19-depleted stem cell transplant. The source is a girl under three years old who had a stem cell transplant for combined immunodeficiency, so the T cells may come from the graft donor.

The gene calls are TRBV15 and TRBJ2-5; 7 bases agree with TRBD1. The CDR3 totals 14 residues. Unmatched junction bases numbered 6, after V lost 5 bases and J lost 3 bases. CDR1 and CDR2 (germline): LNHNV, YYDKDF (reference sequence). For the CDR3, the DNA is TGTGCCACCAGCTCGGACAGGAGCAAAGAGACCCAGTACTTC. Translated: CATSSDRSKETQYF.

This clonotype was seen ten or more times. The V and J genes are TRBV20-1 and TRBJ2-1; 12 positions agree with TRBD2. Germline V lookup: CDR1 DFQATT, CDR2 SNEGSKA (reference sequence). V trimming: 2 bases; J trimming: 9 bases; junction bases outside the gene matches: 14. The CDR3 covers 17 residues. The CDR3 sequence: CSARQASGGAFSSEQFF. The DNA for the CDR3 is TGCAGTGCTAGACAAGCTAGCGGGGGGGCCTTTAGTAGTGAGCAGTTCTTC.